This T cell receptor (beta chain) was identified in a study of blood T cells in healthy people across ages. This clonotype was seen repeatedly, ten times or more. Its antigen is unknown. CDR1 is DFQATT and CDR2 is SNEGSKA in the germline V gene (reference sequence). Trimming stripped 2 bases from V and 5 bases from J, with 8 bases between. The CDR3 loop spans 12 amino acids. Alongside a J-beta primer mix, a sample-barcoded 5' primer served in a second PCR lasting 7 to 11 cycles. TCRdb called the 5' RACE reads again in MiXCR, with one record for every CDR3 protein. There are roughly 1,700,000 distinct CDR3 sequences in the sample; roughly 28% occur only once, and less than 9.5% lies in the top ten. Study-level results: No conclusive comparison of naive versus antigen-experienced cells was possible with unsorted PBMCs. Diversity figures based on one million T cells were deemed too low. Naive T cell percentage strongly correlated with TCR beta diversity.

The chain joins TRBV20-1 to TRBJ2-3, with a weak D call TRBD2 (5 bases). The sample was blood. The TCR sequence derives from a woman in her twenties or thirties in good health. The CDR3 nucleotides are TGCAGTGCTAGACCTAGCTTAGATACGCAGTATTTT. Residues: CSARPSLDTQYF.